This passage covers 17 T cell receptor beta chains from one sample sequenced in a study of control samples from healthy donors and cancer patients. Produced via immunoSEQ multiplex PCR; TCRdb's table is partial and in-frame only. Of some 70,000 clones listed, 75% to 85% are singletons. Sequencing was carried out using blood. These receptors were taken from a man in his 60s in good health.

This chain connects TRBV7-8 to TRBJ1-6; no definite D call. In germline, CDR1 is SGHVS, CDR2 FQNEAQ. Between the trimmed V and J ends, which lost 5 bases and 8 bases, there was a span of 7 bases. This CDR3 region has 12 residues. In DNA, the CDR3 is TGTGCCAGCAGCCCCCCCCATTCACCCCTCCACTTT. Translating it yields CASSPPHSPLHF.

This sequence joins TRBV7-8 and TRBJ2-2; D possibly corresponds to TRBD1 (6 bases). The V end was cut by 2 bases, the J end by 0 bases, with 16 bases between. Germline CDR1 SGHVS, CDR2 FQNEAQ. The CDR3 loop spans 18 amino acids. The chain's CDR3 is CASSLLYRGQANTGELFF. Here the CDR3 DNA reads TGTGCCAGCAGCTTATTGTATAGGGGACAAGCGAACACCGGGGAGCTGTTTTTT.

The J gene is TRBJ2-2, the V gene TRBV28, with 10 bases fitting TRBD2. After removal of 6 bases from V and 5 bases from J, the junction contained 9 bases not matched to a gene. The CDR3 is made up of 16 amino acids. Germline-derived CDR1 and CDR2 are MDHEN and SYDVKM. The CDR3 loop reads CASSRLAGGGTGELFF. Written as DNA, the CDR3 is TGTGCCAGCAGCCGGTTAGCGGGAGGAGGAACCGGGGAGCTGTTTTTT.

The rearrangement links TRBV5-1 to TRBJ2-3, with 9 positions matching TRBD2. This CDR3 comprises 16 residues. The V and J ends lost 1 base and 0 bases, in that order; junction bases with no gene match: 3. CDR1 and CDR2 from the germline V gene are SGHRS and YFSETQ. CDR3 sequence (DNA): TGCGCCAGCAGCTTGCTAGCGGGGTCTAGCACAGATACGCAGTATTTT. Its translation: CASSLLAGSSTDTQYF.

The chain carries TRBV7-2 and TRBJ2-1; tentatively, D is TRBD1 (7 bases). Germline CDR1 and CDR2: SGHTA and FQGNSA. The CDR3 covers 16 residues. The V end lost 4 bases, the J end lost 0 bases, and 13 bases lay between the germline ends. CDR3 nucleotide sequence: TGTGCCAGCAGCTCCAGGGGGGACCTCTCCTACAATGAGCAGTTCTTC. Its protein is CASSSRGDLSYNEQFF.

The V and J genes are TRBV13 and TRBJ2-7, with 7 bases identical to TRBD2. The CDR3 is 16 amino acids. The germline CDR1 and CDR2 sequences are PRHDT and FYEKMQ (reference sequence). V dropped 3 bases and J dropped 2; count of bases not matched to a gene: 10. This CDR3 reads CASSFFRGDYTYEQYF. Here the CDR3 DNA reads TGTGCCAGCAGCTTCTTCAGAGGGGACTATACCTACGAGCAGTACTTC.

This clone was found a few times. CDR3 in amino acids: CASRGEETQYF. In DNA, the CDR3 is TGTGCCAGCAGAGGGGAAGAGACCCAGTACTTC. V and J are TRBV2 and TRBJ2-5, with D maybe TRBD1 (5 bases). V lost 6 bases and J 3 bases, leaving 5 bases between the germline ends. The CDR3 is 11 residues long. The germline CDR1 and CDR2 sequences are SNHLY and FYNNEI.

The CDR3 bases are TGTGCCAGTAGTATTCTACCGGGACAGTTGATAATCAACTATGGCTACACCTTC. Amino acid sequence: CASSILPGQLIINYGYTF. The rearrangement links TRBV19 to TRBJ1-2; 7 nucleotides align to TRBD1. Trimming removed 3 bases from V and 2 bases from J; junction bases left unmatched: 15. Germline loops: CDR1 LNHDA, CDR2 SQIVND (reference sequence). The CDR3 is 18 residues long.

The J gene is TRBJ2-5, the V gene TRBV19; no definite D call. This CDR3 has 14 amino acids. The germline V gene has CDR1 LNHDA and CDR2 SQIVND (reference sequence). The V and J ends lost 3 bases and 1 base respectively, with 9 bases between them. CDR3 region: CASSIAWGQETQYF. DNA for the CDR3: TGTGCCAGTAGTATCGCCTGGGGCCAAGAGACCCAGTACTTC.

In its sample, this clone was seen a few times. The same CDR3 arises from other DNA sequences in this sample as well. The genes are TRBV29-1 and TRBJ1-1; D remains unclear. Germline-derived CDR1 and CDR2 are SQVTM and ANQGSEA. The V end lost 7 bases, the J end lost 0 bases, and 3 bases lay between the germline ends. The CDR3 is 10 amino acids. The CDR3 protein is CSGLNTEAFF. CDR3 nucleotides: TGCAGCGGGTTGAACACTGAAGCTTTCTTT.

In nucleotides, the CDR3 is TGCGCCAGCAGCCTAGATCCAGGGAACTATGGCTACACCTTC. Translated, it gives CASSLDPGNYGYTF. V usage is TRBV5-1 and J usage is TRBJ1-2; tentatively, D is TRBD1 (5 bases). V was shortened by 4 bases and J by 2 bases, with 12 bases between the two germline ends. CDR1 and CDR2 from the germline V gene are SGHRS and YFSETQ. The length of the CDR3 is 14 residues.

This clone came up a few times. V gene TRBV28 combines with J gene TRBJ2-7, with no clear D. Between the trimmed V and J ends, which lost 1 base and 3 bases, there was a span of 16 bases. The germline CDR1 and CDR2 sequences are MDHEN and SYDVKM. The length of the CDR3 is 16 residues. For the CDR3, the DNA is TGTGCCAGCAGTTTATTCCCCCCGGAACGCTACTACGAGCAGTACTTC. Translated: CASSLFPPERYYEQYF.

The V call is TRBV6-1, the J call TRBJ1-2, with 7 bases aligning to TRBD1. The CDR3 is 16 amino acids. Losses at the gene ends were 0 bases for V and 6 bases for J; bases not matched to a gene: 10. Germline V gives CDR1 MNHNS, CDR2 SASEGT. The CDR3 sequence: CASSEAWGQGEDGYTF. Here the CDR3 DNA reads TGTGCCAGCAGTGAAGCCTGGGGGCAGGGGGAGGATGGCTACACCTTC.

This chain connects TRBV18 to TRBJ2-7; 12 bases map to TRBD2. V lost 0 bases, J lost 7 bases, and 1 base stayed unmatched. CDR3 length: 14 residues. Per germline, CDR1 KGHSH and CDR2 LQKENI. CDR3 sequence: CASSPPGLAGEQYF. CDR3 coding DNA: TGTGCCAGCTCACCACCAGGACTAGCGGGGGAGCAGTACTTC.

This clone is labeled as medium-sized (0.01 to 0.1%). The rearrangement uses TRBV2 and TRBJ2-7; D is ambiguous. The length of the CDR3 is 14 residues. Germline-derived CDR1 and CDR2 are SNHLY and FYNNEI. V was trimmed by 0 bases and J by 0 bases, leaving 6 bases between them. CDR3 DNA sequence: TGTGCCAGCAGTGAAGCGACGGACTCCTACGAGCAGTACTTC. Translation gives CASSEATDSYEQYF. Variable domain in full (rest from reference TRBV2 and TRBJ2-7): EPEVTQTPSHQVTQMGQEVILRCVPISNHLYFYWYRQILGQKVEFLVSFYNNEISEKSEIFDDQFSVERPDGSNFTLKIRSTKLEDSAMYFCASSEATDSYEQYFGPGTRLTVT.

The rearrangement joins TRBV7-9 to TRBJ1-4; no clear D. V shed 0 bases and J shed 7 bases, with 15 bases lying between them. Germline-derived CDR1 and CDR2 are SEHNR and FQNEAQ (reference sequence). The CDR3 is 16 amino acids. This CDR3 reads CASSLAHRLISEKLFF. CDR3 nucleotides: TGTGCCAGCAGCTTAGCGCACCGTCTAATATCTGAAAAACTGTTTTTT.

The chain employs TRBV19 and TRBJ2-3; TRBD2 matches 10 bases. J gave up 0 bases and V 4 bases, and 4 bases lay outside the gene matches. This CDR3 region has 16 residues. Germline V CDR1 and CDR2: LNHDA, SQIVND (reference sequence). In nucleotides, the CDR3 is TGTGCCAGTAGTACCCTAGCGGGAGTGAGCACAGATACGCAGTATTTT. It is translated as CASSTLAGVSTDTQYF. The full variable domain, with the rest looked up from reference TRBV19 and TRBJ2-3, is DGGITQSPKYLFRKEGQNVTLSCEQNLNHDAMYWYRQDPGQGLRLIYYSQIVNDFQKGDIAEGYSVSREKKESFPLTVTSAQKNPTAFYLCASSTLAGVSTDTQYFGPGTRLTVL.